The 32 T cell receptor beta chains presented below share a single source sample, sequenced in a study of T cells after yellow fever vaccination (dated by TCRdb to between 2018 and 2020). This sample's treatment or condition label indicates: live attenuated yellow fever vaccine strain. The library was obtained by 5' RACE. TCRdb names Illumina HiSeq 2500 as the instrument used. TCRdb reanalyzed the raw reads on its own, using fastp at Q25 for trimming and MiXCR for clone calling, and kept in-frame beta chains. Merged by CDR3 protein, the rows form single entries marked with the most common genes and DNA. The sample table records about 630,000 distinct CDR3 sequences; roughly an eighth of these occur just once. Jointly, the top ten make up just under 15% of the sample. The input for sequencing was PBMCs, taken on the day of the yellow fever booster vaccination. The receptors stem from a man younger than 45 who received the YFV17D yellow fever vaccine.

On this clonotype itself: A read error may account for a junction end that differs from germline. The chain combines TRBV27 with TRBJ2-1; D not certain. This CDR3 is 12 amino acids long. Germline CDR1 and CDR2: MNHEY and SMNVEV (reference sequence). CDR3 nucleotide sequence: TGTGCCAGCAGATCGGACCTCAGGTATTATTCCTTC. It yields the protein CASRSDLRYYSF.

This clonotype was counted a few times. The gene calls are TRBV10-1 and TRBJ1-4; D is uncertain. With 3 bases removed from V and 10 bases from J, the gap between germline ends came to 12 bases. CDR3 length: 13 residues. CDR1 and CDR2 (germline): WNHNN, SYGVQD (reference sequence). CDR3 protein: CASSDQPGGKLFF. The CDR3 DNA reads TGCGCCAGCAGTGATCAACCAGGCGGAAAACTGTTTTTT.

The chain is built from TRBV6-1 and TRBJ2-7; D is perhaps TRBD1 or TRBD2 (5 bases each). With 6 bases removed from V and 2 bases from J, the gap between germline ends came to 11 bases. In germline, CDR1 is MNHNS, CDR2 SASEGT. The CDR3 spans 13 residues. The CDR3 bases are TGTGCCAGCAGCGACCGGGACCCCTACGAGCAGTACTTC. The encoded protein is CASSDRDPYEQYF.

This clonotype was observed many times. The V call is TRBV6-1, the J call TRBJ1-2; TRBD1 matches at 7 bases. Germline values: CDR1 MNHNS, CDR2 SASEGT. After removal of 7 bases from V and 4 bases from J, the junction contained 9 bases not matched to a gene. This CDR3 comprises 14 residues. CDR3 nucleotide sequence: TGTGCCAGCACCGAGGGGGCCGGGGTCTATGGCTACACCTTC. Protein product: CASTEGAGVYGYTF.

This clonotype was picked up a small number of times. This sequence joins TRBV19 and TRBJ1-1, with TRBD1 identical over 8 bases. Trimming removed 11 bases from V and 3 bases from J; junction bases left unmatched: 5. Germline V gives CDR1 LNHDA, CDR2 SQIVND (reference sequence). The CDR3 has 12 residues. Written as DNA, the CDR3 is TGTGCCTCTCAGGGGGCCGACACTGAAGCTTTCTTT. Protein product: CASQGADTEAFF.

This clonotype was counted only a few times. This chain joins TRBV20-1 and TRBJ2-2; D is unclear. The CDR3 loop spans 14 amino acids. Trimming took 3 bases from V and 0 from J, leaving 8 bases between them. From germline, CDR1 is DFQATT and CDR2 SNEGSKA (reference sequence). The CDR3 DNA is TGCAGTGCTAGTTCCCAGTCGAACACCGGGGAGCTGTTTTTT. As protein: CSASSQSNTGELFF.

This clonotype was seen at least ten times. This chain links TRBV15 with TRBJ2-2, with 10 nucleotides matching TRBD2. Germline CDR1 LNHNV, CDR2 YYDKDF (reference sequence). V shed 1 base, J shed 5 bases, and the junction held 7 bases outside the gene matches. The CDR3 is 17 amino acids. The CDR3 spells CATSRAGLAGATGELFF. The CDR3 nucleotides are TGTGCCACCAGCAGAGCAGGGCTAGCGGGAGCAACCGGGGAGCTGTTTTTT.

This clonotype showed up many times. For the CDR3, the DNA is TGCGCCAGCAGCAGATTAGCGGGAGACGTCACCGGGGAGCTGTTTTTT. Protein sequence: CASSRLAGDVTGELFF. V usage is TRBV5-1 and J usage is TRBJ2-2; 9 nucleotides agree with TRBD2. Germline CDR1 reads SGHRS; CDR2 reads YFSETQ. The CDR3 totals 16 residues. Trimming cost V 4 bases and J 4 bases; bases outside gene matches: 8. Supplemented by reference TRBV5-1 and TRBJ2-2, the full variable domain reads KAGVTQTPRYLIKTRGQQVTLSCSPISGHRSVSWYQQTPGQGLQFLFEYFSETQRNKGNFPGRFSGRQFSNSRSEMNVSTLELGDSALYLCASSRLAGDVTGELFFGEGSRLTVL.

The chain links TRBV24-1 to TRBJ2-2, with TRBD2 as a possible D gene (5 bases). The CDR3 length is 14 residues. V lost 4 bases and J 6 bases, leaving 11 bases between the germline ends. The germline gives CDR1 KGHDR, CDR2 SFDVKD. The CDR3 DNA sequence: TGTGCCACCAGTGACCCAACTAGAGCCGGGGAGCTGTTTTTT. Translation gives CATSDPTRAGELFF.

The sample holds a few counts of this clonotype. This sequence joins TRBV5-1 and TRBJ1-5; D ambiguous. The CDR3 length is 13 residues. V was cut by 5 bases and J by 6 bases, with 12 bases left in between. The V gene's germline CDR1 is SGHRS and CDR2 YFSETQ. The CDR3 spells CASRSLVGQPQHF. CDR3 DNA: TGCGCCAGCAGATCCCTGGTGGGTCAGCCCCAGCATTTT.

This clonotype turned up a few times. This chain links TRBV7-2 with TRBJ2-3; the D gene is possibly TRBD1 (5 bases). V lost 4 bases and J 4 bases, leaving 12 bases between the germline ends. The CDR3 runs 14 residues. Germline V CDR1 and CDR2: SGHTA, FQGNSA. The CDR3 nucleotides are TGTGCCAGCAGCTACAGGCGTTCGCCAGATACGCAGTATTTT. Translating it yields CASSYRRSPDTQYF.

The chain carries TRBV4-3 and TRBJ2-5; weak D call: TRBD1 (5 bases). This CDR3 is built from 16 residues. The ends were cut back, 0 bases at V and 1 base at J, with 12 bases in the middle. Germline CDR1 is LGHNA and CDR2 is YSLEER. CDR3 sequence: CASSQDYVRVQETQYF. Here the CDR3 DNA reads TGCGCCAGCAGCCAAGATTACGTCAGGGTCCAAGAGACCCAGTACTTC.

This clonotype was recorded a few times. The rearrangement uses TRBV5-1 and TRBJ1-1; D call uncertain. The CDR3 has 14 amino acids. The germline V gene has CDR1 SGHRS and CDR2 YFSETQ. V was clipped by 0 bases and J by 5 bases, with 11 bases between them. The CDR3 bases are TGCGCCAGCAGCTTGGAGAGGGATGGGACTGAAGCTTTCTTT. It yields the protein CASSLERDGTEAFF.

This clonotype has just a few counts. The chain uses TRBV7-9 and TRBJ2-2; D is possibly TRBD1 (6 bases). This CDR3 contains 16 residues. V dropped 6 bases and J dropped 1 base, with 15 bases sitting between them. CDR1 and CDR2 (germline): SEHNR, FQNEAQ (reference sequence). Here the CDR3 DNA reads TGTGCCAGCAGACACAGAGTGGGACAGAACACCGGGGAGCTGTTTTTT. This encodes CASRHRVGQNTGELFF.

This clonotype was observed a few times. The chain combines TRBV5-1 with TRBJ1-1, with D possibly TRBD1 on 5 matching bases. The CDR3 totals 13 residues. Germline V gene data show CDR1 as SGHRS and CDR2 as YFSETQ. V was shortened by 0 bases and J by 11 bases, with 14 bases between the two germline ends. CDR3 coding DNA: TGCGCCAGCAGCTTGGAGGGGCCAGGCGAGGCTTTCTTT. Encoded protein: CASSLEGPGEAFF.

This clonotype was detected many times. The chain carries TRBV7-9 and TRBJ2-1; D call uncertain. Germline V gene sequence: CDR1 SEHNR, CDR2 FQNEAQ (reference sequence). The CDR3 covers 13 residues. Trimming took off 1 base at V and 9 bases at J, with 10 bases between the two ends. In DNA form, the CDR3 reads TGTGCCAGCAGCTTAGAAGGTTTTGGTGAGCAGTTCTTC. Encoded protein: CASSLEGFGEQFF. Together with reference TRBV7-9 and TRBJ2-1, the CDR3 gives the full variable domain: DTGVSQNPRHKITKRGQNVTFRCDPISEHNRLYWYRQTLGQGPEFLTYFQNEAQLEKSRLLSDRFSAERPKGSFSTLEIQRTEQGDSAMYLCASSLEGFGEQFFGPGTRLTVL.

The J gene is TRBJ2-1, the V gene TRBV29-1; D is undetermined. CDR1 and CDR2 from the germline V gene are SQVTM and ANQGSEA. The CDR3 contains 14 residues. V was trimmed by 4 bases and J by 0 bases, leaving 10 bases between them. The CDR3 sequence is CSVVHAFSYNEQFF. CDR3 DNA sequence: TGCAGCGTTGTTCACGCTTTCTCCTACAATGAGCAGTTCTTC.

This clonotype was counted only a few times. The rearrangement uses TRBV6-1 and TRBJ2-7; D assignment may be TRBD1 or TRBD2 (5 bases each). Per the germline V gene, CDR1 is MNHNS and CDR2 is SASEGT. Trimming shortened V by 6 bases and J by 4 bases, and 22 bases separated the two germline ends. There are 16 residues in the CDR3. CDR3 protein: CASSSLGGLGAYEQYF. CDR3 nucleotide sequence: TGTGCCAGCAGCTCCTTAGGAGGTCTAGGGGCATACGAGCAGTACTTC.

This clonotype was seen repeatedly, ten times or more. The chain couples TRBV7-2 to TRBJ2-5; 7 bases line up with TRBD2. CDR1 and CDR2 from the germline V gene are SGHTA and FQGNSA. V lost 11 bases and J lost 1; bases outside the gene matches: 13. This CDR3 has 15 residues. CDR3 coding DNA: TGTGCCGGGACCAGAGCTAGCGGTCTCCAAGAGACCCAGTACTTC. Encoded protein: CAGTRASGLQETQYF.

This clonotype was counted many times. V and J are TRBV25-1 and TRBJ1-4, with D perhaps TRBD1 (5 bases). The CDR3 extends over 14 amino acids. Trimming pared 4 bases from V and 8 bases from J, leaving 14 bases between. CDR1 is MGHDK and CDR2 is SYGVNS in the germline V gene. This CDR3 reads CASSVGGEGEKLFF. The CDR3 DNA reads as TGTGCCAGCAGTGTAGGAGGGGAAGGCGAAAAACTGTTTTTT.

This clonotype has a handful of counts. V gene TRBV5-1 combines with J gene TRBJ2-7; D remains unclear. V was clipped by 3 bases and J by 1 base, with 11 bases between them. In germline, CDR1 is SGHRS, CDR2 YFSETQ. The CDR3 has 14 amino acids. As DNA, the CDR3 is TGCGCCAGCAGCTGGAAAGACCCGTCCTACGAGCAGTACTTC. Translating it yields CASSWKDPSYEQYF.

This clonotype appeared a few times. V usage is TRBV10-2 and J usage is TRBJ1-1; 7 nucleotides agree with TRBD1. The germline V gene encodes CDR1 WSHSY and CDR2 SAAADI. The CDR3 is 13 residues long. Losses at the gene ends were 4 bases for V and 6 bases for J; bases not matched to a gene: 5. The CDR3 DNA reads as TGCGCCAGCAGTGGGAAGAGGGGGCCTGAAGCTTTCTTT. Its protein is CASSGKRGPEAFF.

Many counts were recorded for this clonotype. The chain is built from TRBV4-3 and TRBJ2-1; TRBD2 matches 11 bases. The germline V gene encodes CDR1 LGHNA and CDR2 YSLEER. After removal of 1 base from V and 7 bases from J, the junction contained 3 bases not matched to a gene. The CDR3 covers 15 residues. In DNA form, the CDR3 reads TGCGCCAGCAGCCAAGGACTAGCGGGAATGAATGAGCAGTTCTTC. Translation: CASSQGLAGMNEQFF.

V gene TRBV15 combines with J gene TRBJ2-5; unclear D gene. Germline CDR1 LNHNV, CDR2 YYDKDF (reference sequence). The CDR3 runs to 13 residues. V was trimmed by 0 bases and J by 8 bases, leaving 10 bases between them. CDR3 sequence (DNA): TGTGCCACCAGCAGAGACCAAGAGCCAACCCAGTACTTC. Residues: CATSRDQEPTQYF.

This clonotype was found a few times. V is TRBV3-1 and J is TRBJ2-7; D unresolved. This CDR3 comprises 13 residues. Trimming left V 5 bases short and J 1 base short, with 9 bases between. Germline V gene sequence: CDR1 LGHDT, CDR2 YNNKEL (reference sequence). CDR3 protein: CASSGVRSYEQYF. The CDR3 DNA is TGTGCCAGCAGCGGCGTCAGGTCCTACGAGCAGTACTTC.

The sample holds a few counts of this clonotype. The chain links TRBV19 to TRBJ2-3; 7 positions match TRBD2. V lost 5 bases, J lost 4 bases, and 12 bases stayed unmatched. Looked up from germline, CDR1 is LNHDA and CDR2 is SQIVND (reference sequence). The CDR3 runs to 16 residues. The CDR3, as DNA: TGTGCCAGTAGTCAGAGAATGGCGGGAGCATCAGATACGCAGTATTTT. As protein: CASSQRMAGASDTQYF.

This clonotype appeared once. CDR3 protein: CASSPRQTYEQYF. The CDR3 DNA reads TGTGCCAGTAGTCCCAGACAGACCTACGAGCAGTACTTC. The chain carries TRBV19 and TRBJ2-7; a possible D gene is TRBD1 (5 bases). The CDR3 extends over 13 amino acids. The V end was cut by 5 bases, the J end by 2 bases, with 10 bases between. CDR1 is LNHDA and CDR2 is SQIVND in the germline V gene (reference sequence). The variable domain in full, with the rest retrieved from reference TRBV19 and TRBJ2-7, is DGGITQSPKYLFRKEGQNVTLSCEQNLNHDAMYWYRQDPGQGLRLIYYSQIVNDFQKGDIAEGYSVSREKKESFPLTVTSAQKNPTAFYLCASSPRQTYEQYFGPGTRLTVT.

This clonotype was found a few times. The J gene is TRBJ2-7, the V gene TRBV7-6, with 8 bases aligning to TRBD1. The germline V gene encodes CDR1 SGHVS and CDR2 FNYEAQ. The J segment lost 9 bases and the V segment lost 1 base, leaving 2 bases of the junction unmatched. This CDR3 has 12 residues. CDR3 in amino acids: CASSLGDRRQYF. The CDR3 region has the DNA TGTGCCAGCAGCTTAGGGGACAGGCGGCAGTACTTC.

This clonotype came up a few times. The rearrangement uses TRBV12-3 or TRBV12-4 and TRBJ2-2; D tentatively reads TRBD1 or TRBD2 (5 bases each). Trimming shortened V by 8 bases and J by 4 bases, and 17 bases separated the two germline ends. The CDR3 is 15 residues long. In nucleotides, the CDR3 is TGTGCCAGCGGAAGAGGCCAGGGACCCACCGGGGAGCTGTTTTTT. This codes for CASGRGQGPTGELFF.

The chain uses TRBV20-1 and TRBJ2-7; D is unclear. V lost 3 bases, J lost 4 bases, and 16 bases lay in between. Germline-derived CDR1 and CDR2 are DFQATT and SNEGSKA (reference sequence). This CDR3 comprises 14 residues. CDR3 coding DNA: TGCAGTGCTAGCCCGCCAGGAAGGGAATACGAGCAGTACTTC. Its protein is CSASPPGREYEQYF.

This clonotype was seen only a few times. This chain links TRBV12-3 or TRBV12-4 with TRBJ1-5; D is possibly TRBD1 (6 bases). This CDR3 contains 14 residues. V was cut by 6 bases and J by 3 bases, with 12 bases left in between. The CDR3 loop reads CASSFDRHNQPQHF. The CDR3, as DNA: TGTGCCAGCAGCTTCGACAGGCACAATCAGCCCCAGCATTTT.

V is TRBV7-2 and J is TRBJ2-4; 7 bases align to TRBD2. Germline values: CDR1 SGHTA, CDR2 FQGNSA. The CDR3 length is 15 residues. Germline trimming cut 7 bases from V and 7 bases from J; bases unmatched to any gene: 13. The CDR3, as DNA: TGTGCCAGCACGGCCCAGCGTTTGGGAGGGAACATTCAGTACTTC. The encoded protein is CASTAQRLGGNIQYF.